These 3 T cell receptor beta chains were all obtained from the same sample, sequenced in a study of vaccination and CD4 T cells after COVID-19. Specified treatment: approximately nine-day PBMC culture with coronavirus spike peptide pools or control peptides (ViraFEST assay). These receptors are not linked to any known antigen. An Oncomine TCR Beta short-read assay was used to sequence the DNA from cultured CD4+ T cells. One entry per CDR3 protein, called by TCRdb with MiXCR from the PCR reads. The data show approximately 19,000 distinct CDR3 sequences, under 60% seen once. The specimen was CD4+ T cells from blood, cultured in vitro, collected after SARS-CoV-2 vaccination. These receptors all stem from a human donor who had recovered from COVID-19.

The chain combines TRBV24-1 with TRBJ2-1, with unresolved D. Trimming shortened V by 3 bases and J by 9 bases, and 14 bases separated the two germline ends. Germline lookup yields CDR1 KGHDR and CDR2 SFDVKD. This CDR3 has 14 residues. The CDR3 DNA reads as TGTGCCACCAGTGATCGAACGACATCCCCTGAGCAGTTCTTC. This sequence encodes CATSDRTTSPEQFF.

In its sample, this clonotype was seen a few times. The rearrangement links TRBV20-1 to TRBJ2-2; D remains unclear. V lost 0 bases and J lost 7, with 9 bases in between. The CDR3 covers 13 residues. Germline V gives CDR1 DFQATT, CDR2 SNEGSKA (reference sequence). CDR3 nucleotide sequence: TGCAGTGCTAGAGATCCAATGGGCGGGGAGCTGTTTTTT. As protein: CSARDPMGGELFF.

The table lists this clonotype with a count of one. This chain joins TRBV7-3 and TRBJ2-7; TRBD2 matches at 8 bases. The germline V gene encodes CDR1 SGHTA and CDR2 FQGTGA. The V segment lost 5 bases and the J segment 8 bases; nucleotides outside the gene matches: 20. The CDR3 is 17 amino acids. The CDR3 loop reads CASSLNAGGSGMGKQYF. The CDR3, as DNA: TGTGCCAGCAGCCTTAACGCGGGAGGATCCGGGATGGGGAAGCAGTACTTC.